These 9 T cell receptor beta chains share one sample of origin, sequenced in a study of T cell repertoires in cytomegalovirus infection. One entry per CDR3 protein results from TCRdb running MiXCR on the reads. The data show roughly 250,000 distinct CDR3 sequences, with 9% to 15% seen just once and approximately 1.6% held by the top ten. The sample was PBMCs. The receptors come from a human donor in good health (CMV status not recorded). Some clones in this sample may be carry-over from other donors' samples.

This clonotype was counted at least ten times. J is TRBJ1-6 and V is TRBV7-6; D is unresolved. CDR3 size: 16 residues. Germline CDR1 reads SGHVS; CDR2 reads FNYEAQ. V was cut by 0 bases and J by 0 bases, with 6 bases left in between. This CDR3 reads CASSLAPSSYNSPLHF. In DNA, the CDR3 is TGTGCCAGCAGCTTAGCCCCGAGCTCCTATAATTCACCCCTCCACTTT.

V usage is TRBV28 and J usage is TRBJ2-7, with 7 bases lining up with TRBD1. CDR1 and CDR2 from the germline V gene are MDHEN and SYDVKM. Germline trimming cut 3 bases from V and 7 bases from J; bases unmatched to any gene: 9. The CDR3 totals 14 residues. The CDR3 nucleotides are TGTGCCAGCAGTTTCCGAGGGGGCCTTAAAGAGCAGTACTTC. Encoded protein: CASSFRGGLKEQYF.

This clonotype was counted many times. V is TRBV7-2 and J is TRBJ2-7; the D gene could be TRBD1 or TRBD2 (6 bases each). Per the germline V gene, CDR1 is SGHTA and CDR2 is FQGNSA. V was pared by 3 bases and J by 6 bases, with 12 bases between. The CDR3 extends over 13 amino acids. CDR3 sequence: CASSLGGLGEQYF. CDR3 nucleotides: TGTGCCAGCAGCTTGGGGGGCTTGGGCGAGCAGTACTTC.

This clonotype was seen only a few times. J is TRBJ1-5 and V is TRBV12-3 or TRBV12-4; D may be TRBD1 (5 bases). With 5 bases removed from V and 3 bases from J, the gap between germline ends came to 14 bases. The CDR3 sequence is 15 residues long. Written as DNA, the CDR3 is TGTGCCAGCAGTGCCTCTTCAGGGTACAATCAGCCCCAGCATTTT. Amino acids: CASSASSGYNQPQHF.

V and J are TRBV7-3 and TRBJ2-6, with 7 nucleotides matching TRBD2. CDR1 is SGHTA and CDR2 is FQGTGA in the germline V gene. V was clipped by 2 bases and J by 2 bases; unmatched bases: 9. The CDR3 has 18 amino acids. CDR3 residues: CASSLWAGDSTGANVLTF. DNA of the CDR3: TGTGCCAGCAGCTTATGGGCGGGGGACTCCACTGGGGCCAACGTCCTGACTTTC. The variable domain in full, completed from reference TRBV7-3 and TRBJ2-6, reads GAGVSQTPSNKVTEKGKYVELRCDPISGHTALYWYRQSLGQGPEFLIYFQGTGAADDSGLPNDRFFAVRPEGSVSTLKIQRTERGDSAVYLCASSLWAGDSTGANVLTFGAGSRLTVL.

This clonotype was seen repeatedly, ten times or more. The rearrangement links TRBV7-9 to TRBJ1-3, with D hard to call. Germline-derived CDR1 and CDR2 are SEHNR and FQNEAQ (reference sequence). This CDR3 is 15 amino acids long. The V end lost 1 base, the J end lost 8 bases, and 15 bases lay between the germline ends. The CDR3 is CASSLEGSGYHTIYF. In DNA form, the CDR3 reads TGTGCCAGCAGCTTAGAGGGCAGTGGCTACCACACCATATATTTT.

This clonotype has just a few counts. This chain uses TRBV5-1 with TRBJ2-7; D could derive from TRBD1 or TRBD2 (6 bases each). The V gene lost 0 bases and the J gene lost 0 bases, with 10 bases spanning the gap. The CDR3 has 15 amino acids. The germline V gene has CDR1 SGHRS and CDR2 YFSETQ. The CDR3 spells CASSLGGAGSYEQYF. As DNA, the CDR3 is TGCGCCAGCAGCTTGGGGGGGGCGGGCTCCTACGAGCAGTACTTC.

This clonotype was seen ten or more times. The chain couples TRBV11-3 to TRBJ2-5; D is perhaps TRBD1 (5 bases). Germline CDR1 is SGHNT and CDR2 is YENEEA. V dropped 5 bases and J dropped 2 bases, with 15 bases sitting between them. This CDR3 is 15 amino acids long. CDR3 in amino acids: CASSPGSGIQETQYF. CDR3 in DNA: TGTGCCAGCAGCCCCGGGTCAGGGATTCAAGAGACCCAGTACTTC.

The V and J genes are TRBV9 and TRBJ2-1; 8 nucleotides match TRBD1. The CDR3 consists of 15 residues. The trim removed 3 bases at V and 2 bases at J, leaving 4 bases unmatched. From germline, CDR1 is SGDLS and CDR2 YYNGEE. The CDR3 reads CASSGGTGTYNEQFF. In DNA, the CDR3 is TGTGCCAGCAGCGGCGGGACAGGAACCTACAATGAGCAGTTCTTC. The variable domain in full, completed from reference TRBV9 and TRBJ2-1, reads DSGVTQTPKHLITATGQRVTLRCSPRSGDLSVYWYQQSLDQGLQFLIQYYNGEERAKGNILERFSAQQFPDLHSELNLSSLELGDSALYFCASSGGTGTYNEQFFGPGTRLTVL.